This is a list of T cell receptor beta chains from one sample in a study of human versus mouse CDR3 diversity and MHC coevolution. The repertoire was sequenced with immunoSEQ multiplex PCR; TCRdb's copy has only in-frame clones and lacks some. The sample contains tens of thousands of clones, about 93% of which appear only once. Sequencing was performed on naive CD4+ T cells from blood. These receptors were obtained from a person between 55 and 69 years old in good health. CDR3s include the opening cysteine and the closing phenylalanine or tryptophan. D genes are given only for firm matches. The size field is filled for only some rows; it gives once, few, many or a size class.

size: NA
D: NA
J: TRBJ2-7
V: TRBV23-1
DNA: TGCGCCACCTCGCCACAGGGACGCTACGAGCAGTACTTC
CDR3: CATSPQGRYEQYF

size: NA
D: NA
J: TRBJ2-7
V: TRBV7-2
DNA: TGTGCCAGCAGGTCCGCTGTGGGAGTGGAGTACGAGCAGTACTTC
CDR3: CASRSAVGVEYEQYF

size: NA
D: NA
J: TRBJ2-2
V: TRBV7-3
DNA: TGTGCCAGCAGCGCCGGGGTTGAAATCGGGGAGCTGTTTTTT
CDR3: CASSAGVEIGELFF

size: NA
D: NA
J: TRBJ2-7
V: TRBV5-6
DNA: TGTGCCAGCAGCTTATACAGGGTGGATTACGAGCAGTACTTC
CDR3: CASSLYRVDYEQYF

size: once
D: NA
J: TRBJ2-7
V: TRBV2
DNA: TGTGCCAGCATGGCTGATTACGAGCAGTACTTC
CDR3: CASMADYEQYF

size: NA
D: NA
J: TRBJ1-4
V: TRBV11-2
DNA: TGTGCCAGCAGCTTCGGACAGTCGGCAAGGGAAAAACTGTTTTTT
CDR3: CASSFGQSAREKLFF

size: NA
D: TRBD1
J: TRBJ1-4
V: TRBV9
DNA: TGTGCCAGCAGTCCTGGAGCCAGGGGGTATGAAAAACTGTTTTTT
CDR3: CASSPGARGYEKLFF

size: NA
D: NA
J: TRBJ2-1
V: TRBV18
DNA: TGTGCCAGCTCACTGGGGGCGCAGGGACACAATGAGCAGTTCTTC
CDR3: CASSLGAQGHNEQFF

size: NA
D: TRBD2
J: TRBJ2-5
V: TRBV2
DNA: TGTGCCAGCAGTGACCTAGGGCTAGCGGGAATGGAGACCCAGTACTTC
CDR3: CASSDLGLAGMETQYF

size: NA
D: NA
J: TRBJ1-4
V: TRBV5-5
DNA: TGTGCCAGCCGACTACGGGTCGAGGAAAAACTGTTTTTT
CDR3: CASRLRVEEKLFF

size: NA
D: NA
J: TRBJ1-2
V: TRBV19
DNA: TGTGCCAGTAGTATCAGCGGGAACTATGGCTACACCTTC
CDR3: CASSISGNYGYTF

size: NA
D: NA
J: TRBJ1-5
V: TRBV19
DNA: TGTGCCAGTAGGTCCGTTAATCAGCCCCAGCATTTT
CDR3: CASRSVNQPQHF

size: NA
D: NA
J: TRBJ2-3
V: TRBV30
DNA: TGTGCCTGGAGTAAGGGGGAAGATACGCAGTATTTT
CDR3: CAWSKGEDTQYF

size: NA
D: NA
J: TRBJ2-5
V: TRBV6-1
DNA: TGTGCCAGCAGCCAAAGCGGTAACCAAGAGACCCAGTACTTC
CDR3: CASSQSGNQETQYF

size: NA
D: TRBD1
J: TRBJ2-2
V: TRBV2
DNA: TGTGCCAGCATGACAGGGGGCGATGCTGGCGGGGAGCTGTTTTTT
CDR3: CASMTGGDAGGELFF

size: NA
D: TRBD2
J: TRBJ2-7
V: TRBV6-5
DNA: TGTGCCAGCGCCACTAGCGGGGGCACACCCTACGAGCAGTACTTC
CDR3: CASATSGGTPYEQYF

size: NA
D: TRBD1
J: TRBJ1-5
V: TRBV15
DNA: TGTGCCACCAGCAGATCGACAGGGGGCTTTCAGCCCCAGCATTTT
CDR3: CATSRSTGGFQPQHF

size: NA
D: NA
J: TRBJ1-5
V: TRBV18
DNA: TGTGCCAGCTCTCTCGGCAGCGAGCCCCAGCATTTT
CDR3: CASSLGSEPQHF

size: NA
D: TRBD2
J: TRBJ2-1
V: TRBV19
DNA: TGTGCCAGTAGGTCGGGGGGGGCAAATGAGCAGTTCTTC
CDR3: CASRSGGANEQFF

size: once
D: NA
J: TRBJ2-2
V: TRBV5-1
DNA: TGCGCCAGCAGCTTGGTCGAGCGGAACACCGGGGAGCTGTTTTTT
CDR3: CASSLVERNTGELFF

size: NA
D: NA
J: TRBJ2-5
V: TRBV27
DNA: TGTGCCAGCAGTTTTGGTCGGGGATACCAAGAGACCCAGTACTTC
CDR3: CASSFGRGYQETQYF

size: NA
D: NA
J: TRBJ1-3
V: TRBV19
DNA: TGTGCCAGTAGTATGTCCAGGAACTCTGGAAACACCATATATTTT
CDR3: CASSMSRNSGNTIYF

size: NA
D: TRBD1
J: TRBJ2-7
V: TRBV30
DNA: TGTGCCTGGAGTGCAACCGGGACAGGGGCCTACGAGCAGTACTTC
CDR3: CAWSATGTGAYEQYF

size: NA
D: TRBD2
J: TRBJ2-7
V: TRBV7-9
DNA: TGTGCCAGCACTGCTCCGGGACTAGCGGGATATGAGCAGTACTTC
CDR3: CASTAPGLAGYEQYF

size: NA
D: NA
J: TRBJ2-6
V: TRBV5-4
DNA: TGTGCCAGCAGCTTGGGGAGCGGTCGTGGGTCCTCTGGGGCCAACGTCCTGACTTTC
CDR3: CASSLGSGRGSSGANVLTF

size: NA
D: NA
J: TRBJ2-5
V: TRBV1
DNA: TGCACCAGCAGCCAAGAAGCCTACCGGGAGACCCAGTACTTC
CDR3: CTSSQEAYRETQYF

size: NA
D: NA
J: TRBJ2-2
V: TRBV23-1
DNA: TGCGCCAGCGTAAGGCAGGTCCCACGGGGCACCGGGGAGCTGTTTTTT
CDR3: CASVRQVPRGTGELFF

size: NA
D: TRBD2
J: TRBJ2-1
V: TRBV10-2
DNA: TGCGCCAGCTGGGGGGGGTCATTTTACAATGAGCAGTTCTTC
CDR3: CASWGGSFYNEQFF

size: NA
D: NA
J: TRBJ2-1
V: TRBV19
DNA: TGTGCCAGTAGTAGACGAGCGGGCGGAAATGAGCAGTTCTTC
CDR3: CASSRRAGGNEQFF

size: NA
D: NA
J: TRBJ1-1
V: TRBV6-1
DNA: TGTGCCAGCAGTGGAATACAGGCTTCCGAAGCTTTCTTT
CDR3: CASSGIQASEAFF

size: NA
D: TRBD2
J: TRBJ2-7
V: TRBV6-5
DNA: TGTGCCAGCAGTGAAGAAGGACTAGCGGGAGGAACCTTC
CDR3: CASSEEGLAGGTF

size: once
D: TRBD1
J: TRBJ1-2
V: TRBV5-4
DNA: TGTGCCAGCAGCTCCCCGGGACAGGGGGCGGTTGGCTACACCTTC
CDR3: CASSSPGQGAVGYTF

size: NA
D: TRBD2
J: TRBJ2-3
V: TRBV10-2
DNA: TGCGCCAGCAAGGGGACTAGTGGCACAGATACGCAGTATTTT
CDR3: CASKGTSGTDTQYF

size: NA
D: TRBD1
J: TRBJ1-2
V: TRBV29-1
DNA: TGCAGCGTACCCGGACAGGCCAGCGGCGGCTACACCTTC
CDR3: CSVPGQASGGYTF

size: NA
D: NA
J: TRBJ2-1
V: TRBV19
DNA: TGTGCCAGTAGCCACATAGCGGAGTTGTACAATGAGCAGTTCTTC
CDR3: CASSHIAELYNEQFF

size: NA
D: TRBD2
J: TRBJ2-5
V: TRBV18
DNA: TGTGCCAGCTCACCGCTGAGAGCGGGAGGAAGGCAAGAGACCCAGTACTTC
CDR3: CASSPLRAGGRQETQYF

size: NA
D: TRBD1
J: TRBJ1-4
V: TRBV6-5
DNA: TGTGCCAGCAGTTACAGGGGGCTGGGGACTAATGAAAAACTGTTTTTT
CDR3: CASSYRGLGTNEKLFF

size: NA
D: TRBD2
J: TRBJ2-1
V: TRBV4-1
DNA: TGCGCCAGCAGCCACGCTGGGACTAGCGGGAGCTTTTACAATGAGCAGTTCTTC
CDR3: CASSHAGTSGSFYNEQFF

size: NA
D: TRBD1
J: TRBJ1-2
V: TRBV4-1
DNA: TGCGCCAGCAGCTACCGGGACAGTGGTAACTATGGCTACACCTTC
CDR3: CASSYRDSGNYGYTF

size: NA
D: NA
J: TRBJ1-3
V: TRBV11-2
DNA: TGTGCCAGCAGCTGGGGGGGGACCATCTCTGGAAACACCATATATTTT
CDR3: CASSWGGTISGNTIYF

size: many
D: NA
J: TRBJ2-7
V: TRBV9
DNA: TGTGCCAGCAGCTTACAGGGAAGCGAGCAGTACTTC
CDR3: CASSLQGSEQYF

size: once
D: TRBD2
J: TRBJ2-1
V: TRBV7-6
DNA: TGTGCCAGCAGCCCCTGGACTAGCGGGGTTCCGGGGGGCTCCTACAATGAGCAGTTCTTC
CDR3: CASSPWTSGVPGGSYNEQFF

size: NA
D: NA
J: TRBJ1-4
V: TRBV18
DNA: TGTGCCAGCTCACGAGAGAATGAAAAACTGTTTTTT
CDR3: CASSRENEKLFF

size: NA
D: TRBD2
J: TRBJ2-1
V: TRBV9
DNA: TGTGCCAGCGACGCCACGGGACTAGCGGGAGGGTCCTACAATGAGCAGTTCTTC
CDR3: CASDATGLAGGSYNEQFF

size: NA
D: TRBD1
J: TRBJ2-1
V: TRBV5-4
DNA: TGTGCCAGCAGCCCCGGGACAGGGGGCTACAATGAGCAGTTCTTC
CDR3: CASSPGTGGYNEQFF

size: NA
D: NA
J: TRBJ2-1
V: TRBV5-3
DNA: TGTGCCAGAAGCCCTCTCGAGGGGCAGTTCTTC
CDR3: CARSPLEGQFF

size: NA
D: TRBD1
J: TRBJ2-7
V: TRBV10-3
DNA: TGTGCCATCAGTGAAACAGGGGGCACAATGCTAAAGCAGTACTTC
CDR3: CAISETGGTMLKQYF

size: NA
D: TRBD2
J: TRBJ2-1
V: TRBV11-2
DNA: TGTGCCAGCAGCTCCACGGGTGGCGGGGGGTACAATGAGCAGTTCTTC
CDR3: CASSSTGGGGYNEQFF

size: NA
D: NA
J: TRBJ1-2
V: TRBV9
DNA: TGTGCCAGCAGCGTAGCCGGAGGGGCAGGCTATGGCTACACCTTC
CDR3: CASSVAGGAGYGYTF

size: NA
D: NA
J: TRBJ2-5
V: TRBV5-4
DNA: TGTGCCAGCAGCTTGCCCGGAGTAGTAAGAGAGACCCAGTACTTC
CDR3: CASSLPGVVRETQYF